This paragraph reports one T cell receptor (beta chain). These data come from a study of CD8 T cells in Susac syndrome. V gave up 0 bases and J gave up 0 bases, with 15 bases separating them. The germline gives CDR1 SGHTA, CDR2 FQGNSA. The CDR3 is 18 residues long. It was healthy donors who served as the controls, matched for age and sex. Negative isolation was used for CD8+ and CD4+ T cells and FACS enrichment for TEMRA cells. Random-hexamer reverse transcription was applied to about 0.5 to 1 ug RNA. Amplification of the TCR beta CDR3 was carried out by immunoSEQ multiplex PCR, which spanned a total of 54 Vbeta and 13 Jbeta segments. MiXCR, applied by TCRdb to the immunoSEQ multiplex PCR reads, yields one record per CDR3 protein. The table shows more than 150,000 distinct CDR3 sequences, with around 95% occurring only once.

Source material: CD4+ T cells from PBMCs. The clonotype was recovered from a human donor in good health. The rearrangement joins TRBV7-2 to TRBJ2-1; D call uncertain. The CDR3 DNA reads TGTGCCAGCAGCTTAGCCTGGTCCCTGGGCCGCTCCTACAATGAGCAGTTCTTC. It is translated as CASSLAWSLGRSYNEQFF.